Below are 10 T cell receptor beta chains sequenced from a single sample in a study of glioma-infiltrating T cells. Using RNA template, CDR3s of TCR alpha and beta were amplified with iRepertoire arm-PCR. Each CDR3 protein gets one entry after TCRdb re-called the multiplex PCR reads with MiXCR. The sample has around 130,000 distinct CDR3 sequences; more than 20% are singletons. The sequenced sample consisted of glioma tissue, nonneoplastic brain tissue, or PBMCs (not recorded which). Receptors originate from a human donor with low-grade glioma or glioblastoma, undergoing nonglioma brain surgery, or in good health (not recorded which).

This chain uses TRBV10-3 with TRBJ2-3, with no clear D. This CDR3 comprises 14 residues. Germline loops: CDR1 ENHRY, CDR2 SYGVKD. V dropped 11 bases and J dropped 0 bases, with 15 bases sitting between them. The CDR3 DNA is TGTGCCGCATCCGGCCCGTTTAGCACAGATACGCAGTATTTT. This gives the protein CAASGPFSTDTQYF.

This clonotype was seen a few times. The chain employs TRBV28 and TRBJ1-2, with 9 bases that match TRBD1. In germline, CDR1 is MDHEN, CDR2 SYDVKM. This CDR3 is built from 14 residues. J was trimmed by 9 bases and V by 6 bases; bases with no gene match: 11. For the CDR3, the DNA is TGTGCCAGCAGACCACAGGGGGCGAATAGGCGCTACACCTTC. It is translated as CASRPQGANRRYTF.

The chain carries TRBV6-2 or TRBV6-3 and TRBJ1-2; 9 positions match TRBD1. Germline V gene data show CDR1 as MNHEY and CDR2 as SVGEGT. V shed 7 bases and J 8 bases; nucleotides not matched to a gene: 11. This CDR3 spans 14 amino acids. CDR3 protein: CASKKGQGIFGYTF. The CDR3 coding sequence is TGTGCCAGCAAGAAGGGACAGGGCATTTTCGGCTACACCTTC.

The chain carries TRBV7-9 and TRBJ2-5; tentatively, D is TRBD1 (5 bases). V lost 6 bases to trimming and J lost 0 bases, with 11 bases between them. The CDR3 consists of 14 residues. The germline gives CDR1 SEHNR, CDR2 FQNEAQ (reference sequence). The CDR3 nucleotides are TGTGCCAGCAGAAGGTCAGGGAACCAAGAGACCCAGTACTTC. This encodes CASRRSGNQETQYF.

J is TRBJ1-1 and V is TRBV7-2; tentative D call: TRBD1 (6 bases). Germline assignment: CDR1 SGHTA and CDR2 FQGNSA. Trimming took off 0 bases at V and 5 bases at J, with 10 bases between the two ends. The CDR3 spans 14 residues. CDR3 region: CASSLAGARTEAFF. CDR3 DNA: TGTGCCAGCAGCTTAGCGGGGGCGAGGACTGAAGCTTTCTTT.

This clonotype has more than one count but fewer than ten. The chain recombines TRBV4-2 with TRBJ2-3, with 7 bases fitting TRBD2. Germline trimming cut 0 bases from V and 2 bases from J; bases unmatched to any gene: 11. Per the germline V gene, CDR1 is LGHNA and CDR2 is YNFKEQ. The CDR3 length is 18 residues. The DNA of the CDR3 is TGTGCCAGCAGCCAAGATCACTTTGGGGGGGTATTCACAGATACGCAGTATTTT. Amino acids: CASSQDHFGGVFTDTQYF.

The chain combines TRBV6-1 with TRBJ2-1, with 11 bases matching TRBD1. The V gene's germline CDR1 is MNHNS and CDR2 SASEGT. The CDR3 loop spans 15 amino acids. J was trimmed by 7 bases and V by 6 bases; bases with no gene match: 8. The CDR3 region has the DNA TGTGCCAGCAGGACCGGGACAGGGGGATGGAATGAGCAGTTCTTC. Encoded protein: CASRTGTGGWNEQFF.

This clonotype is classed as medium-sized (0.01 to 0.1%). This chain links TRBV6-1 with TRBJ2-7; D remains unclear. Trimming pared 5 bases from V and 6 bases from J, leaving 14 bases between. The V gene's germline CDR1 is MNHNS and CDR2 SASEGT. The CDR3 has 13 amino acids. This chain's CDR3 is CASSPPVEGEQYV. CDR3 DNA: TGTGCCAGCAGTCCCCCGGTGGAAGGCGAGCAGTACGTC.

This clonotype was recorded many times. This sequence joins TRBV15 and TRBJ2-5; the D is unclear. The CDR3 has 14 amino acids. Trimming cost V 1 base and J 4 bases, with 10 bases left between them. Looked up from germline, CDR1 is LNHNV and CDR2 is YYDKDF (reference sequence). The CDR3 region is CATSRVPVVETQYF. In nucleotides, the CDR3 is TGTGCCACCAGCAGAGTCCCAGTAGTAGAGACCCAGTACTTC.

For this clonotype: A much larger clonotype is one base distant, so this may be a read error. Here the CDR3 reads CATPGHNTDTRYF. CDR3 DNA: TGTGCCACTCCGGGACACAACACAGATACGCGGTATTTT. The genes are TRBV6-6 and TRBJ2-3, with D tentatively TRBD1 (6 bases). CDR1 and CDR2 from the germline V gene are MNHNY and SVGAGI (reference sequence). The CDR3 contains 13 residues.